Here is one T cell receptor beta chain with its context. Its antigen specificity is not known. No qualities accompany the bases; no much larger clone lies one base away. Other DNA sequences within the sample encode an identical CDR3. The sample comes from a study of shared clonotypes between healthy human individuals (dated by TCRdb to 2018 to 2020). Background for the entire study: Three men and two women, aged 18 to 49 years, made up the cohort. Each donor's leukapheresis produced roughly between roughly 0.85 and 10 billion PBMCs. To increase sequencing depth and limit assay-specific biases, TCR repertoire library preparation and sequencing were carried out by different laboratories using diverse techniques. To estimate repertoire size and how much clonotype sharing occurs between individuals, the study deeply sequenced the blood TCR repertoires of 4 to 6 healthy adults. For each donor, CD4 naive and CD4 memory were each run on three plates, CD8 naive on two plates, and CD8 memory on one plate.

TCR CDR3 regions were amplified from genomic DNA by multiplex PCR using the deep immunoSEQ assay. Genomic DNA extracted from each cell subset was distributed evenly over all wells of several immunoSEQ 96-well plates, and each plate served as one replicate. For sorted subsets, around 0.2 ug of genomic DNA, equivalent to 25,000 to 35,000 T cell genomes, went into each replicate PCR. The purified libraries were quantified using a Qubit 3.0 fluorometer, sized with a Bioanalyzer 2100, and then quantified again using the KAPA Library Quantification kit. Every immunoSEQ 96-well plate was sequenced on a separate single-read 150-cycle Illumina NextSeq 550 flow cell. Per the original workflow: The immunoSEQ output contained only junctional sequences without quality scores, so filtering could not match that applied to full-length reads. Sequences were annotated with PyIR, a Python wrapper for IgBLAST v1.9, using IMGT germline references to assign V/J genes and CDR3. Reads were filtered out if the reads had weak V/J assignments (E-value above 1e-6), no CDR3, stop codons, out-of-frame junctions, or ambiguous translated residues. V3J clonotypes were defined by identical inferred V gene, J gene, and CDR3 amino acid sequence. Percentage overlap between repertoires was calculated by dividing the number of shared unique clonotypes by the size of the smaller repertoire. Three approaches were used to assess repertoire richness: RTK rarefaction, the Chao1 estimator, and Recon v2.1 estimates of unobserved clonotypes. OLGA was used to compute generation probabilities for all TCRbeta clonotypes that the gDNA method yielded from a handful of donors. TCRdb retrieved this table from immuneACCESS and kept in-frame rearrangements only. Not all clones are present; in checked studies, unresolved V genes account for under half, and no reason is known for the remainder. That table is the source of V, J and clone size, and D and trimming were worked out from the DNA. The sample table shows 2 million to 3 million clones, and more than 85% are seen once. 0.36% of the sample is taken by the ten largest.

General findings and caveats noted by the study authors: Sampling was restricted to blood, and TCR repertoires in tissues likely differ from the TCR repertoires found in blood. Estimated clonotype richness was generally larger for naive than for memory subsets. Incomplete sequencing was indicated by rarefaction of sorted-subset datasets, despite the large sequencing depth. Compared with non-shared clonotypes, clonotypes shared by all four sorted-subset donors had higher generation probabilities. Based on pairwise subsampling, the degree of clonotype sharing among donors was expected to be affected by sequencing depth. Sharing across a few donors was observed for around 5% of naive CD4, around 3.5% of naive CD8, 2.3% of memory CD4, and about 0.4% of memory CD8 clonotypes. The genetic and exposure-history diversity represented was limited by the small number of donors.

The donors were healthy, HIV-negative adults who had no recently reported acute infections or vaccinations. Every donor was a Caucasian adult living in Nashville, Tennessee, USA. CD4+ T cells were enriched through magnetic negative selection, after which naive cells were positively selected on CD45RA and the remaining negative fraction served as the memory subset. Blood was obtained by leukapheresis, after which PBMCs were separated by Ficoll-Histopaque density gradient centrifugation and cryopreserved in liquid nitrogen vapor phase. Analytical flow cytometry was used to check the purity and quantity of every magnetically sorted T cell population. From each sorted fraction, genomic DNA was isolated and quantified by UV absorbance on a Nanodrop 2000c. The receptor was derived from a man between 18 and 29 years old in good health. Some clones in this sample may be carry-over from other donors' samples. The material sequenced was naive CD4+ T cells from PBMCs. This sample's cell subset or site label indicates: CD45RA+ positively selected.

The DNA sequence reads TGTGCCAGCTCACCTCGTGGGGAGACCCAGTACTTC. It translates as CASSPRGETQYF. The chain uses TRBV18 and TRBJ2-5, with no reliable assignment of the D segment. From a lookup of the germline V gene, CDR1 and CDR2 are KGHSH and LQKENI. The V end loses 3 bases and the J end loses 5 bases, and a stretch of 7 bases separates them. The CDR3 holds 12 amino acids from the cysteine to the phenylalanine. Only the CDR3 portion is preserved as DNA: 36 bases, with reading frame beginning at the first base.